This TCR beta chain was documented in a study of identical twins. Each CDR3 protein gets one entry after TCRdb re-called the 5' RACE reads with MiXCR. Here the sample spans 600,000 to 700,000 distinct CDR3 sequences, around 20% being singletons. V lost 5 bases, J lost 0 bases, and 20 bases lay in between. The germline gives CDR1 SQVTM, CDR2 ANQGSEA. There are 18 residues in the CDR3. This sample was shared with a second study, whose subject was T cells expressing NK-cell markers.

The chain uses TRBV29-1 and TRBJ2-6; D is perhaps TRBD1 (5 bases). The sequence came from a woman under 30 in good health. The sequencing sample was made of PBMCs. CDR3 region: CSVTTPEKGYSGANVLTF. The CDR3, as DNA: TGCAGCGTTACGACACCGGAAAAGGGGTACTCTGGGGCCAACGTCCTGACTTTC.